Described below is a single T cell receptor (beta chain) sequence and its context. The data belong to a study of blood T cell repertoires in COVID-19. At the level of the study: Samples taken during acute and convalescent COVID-19 were collected in the United States, Italy and Spain.

The CDR3 is 11 amino acids. Germline V gives CDR1 DFQATT, CDR2 SNEGSKA (reference sequence). The V and J ends lost 8 bases and 0 bases respectively, with 5 bases between them. Authors' analysis steps: Estimation of nucleated cell counts was performed using reference gene primer amplification. Produced via immunoSEQ multiplex PCR; TCRdb's table is partial and in-frame only. The V and J calls and clone size are taken from that table; D and trimming were inferred from the DNA. Of 40,000 or so clones listed, 60% to 85% were seen once; the top ten hold around 25%. This TCR derives from a man aged 65 to 85 with acute or convalescent COVID-19. Input material: peripheral blood. The chain links TRBV20-1 to TRBJ2-1; D call uncertain. The CDR3 DNA is TGCAGTCTTAGCTCCTACAATGAGCAGTTCTTC. It codes for CSLSSYNEQFF.